These 8 T cell receptor beta chains came from one sample sequenced in a study of cytomegalovirus exposure and HLA in healthy donors. The primer mix had 60 Vbeta and 13 Jbeta primers. Assay used: immunoSEQ multiplex PCR; TCRdb lists only in-frame clones, some missing. The sample carries around 96,000 clones, around 74% recorded once. The source material was PBMCs. All receptors come from a man aged 25-45 years in good health and CMV-seropositive.

This clone is a singleton in its sample. The J gene is TRBJ1-1, the V gene TRBV7-6; 7 bases map to TRBD1. The germline gives CDR1 SGHVS, CDR2 FNYEAQ. V was pared by 3 bases and J by 9 bases, with 4 bases of the junction left unmatched. This CDR3 has 12 amino acids. CDR3 DNA: TGTGCCAGCAGCTTGGGCAGGGGGAAAGCTTTCTTT. Its protein product is CASSLGRGKAFF.

The CDR3 reads CASSLRRGGNNEQFF. Here the CDR3 DNA reads TGTGCCAGCAGCCTAAGGCGGGGGGGGAACAATGAGCAGTTCTTC. J is TRBJ2-1 and V is TRBV6-6; the match to TRBD2 covers 9 bases. The CDR3 is 15 amino acids. V was pared by 6 bases and J by 5 bases, with 8 bases of the junction left unmatched. CDR1 MNHNY and CDR2 SVGAGI come from the germline V gene (reference sequence).

V gene TRBV7-9 combines with J gene TRBJ2-5, with 7 positions matching TRBD1. CDR1 and CDR2 (germline): SEHNR, FQNEAQ (reference sequence). This CDR3 is built from 16 residues. CDR3 DNA sequence: TGTTCCACCGTAAAACAGGGGAGTGTTTTCCAAGAGACCCAGTACTTC. Protein sequence: CSTVKQGSVFQETQYF.

In this sample, this clone turned up once. The rearrangement links TRBV7-2 to TRBJ2-2; TRBD1 agrees at 8 bases. Looked up from germline, CDR1 is SGHTA and CDR2 is FQGNSA. The V segment lost 5 bases and the J segment 9 bases; nucleotides outside the gene matches: 17. The CDR3 totals 17 residues. CDR3 sequence (DNA): TGTGCCAGCAGCGCAGGACAGGGATTGGTCCAACGTTGGGAGCTGTTTTTT. This translates into CASSAGQGLVQRWELFF.

There are a few counts of this clone. The chain carries TRBV2 and TRBJ2-7; TRBD2 matches at 9 bases. The CDR3 sequence is 15 residues long. The ends lost 3 bases at V and 1 base at J; junction bases unmatched: 4. The germline V gene encodes CDR1 SNHLY and CDR2 FYNNEI. Written as DNA, the CDR3 is TGTGCCAGCAGTGATTCAGCGGGGGGATCCTACGAGCAGTACTTC. Its protein product is CASSDSAGGSYEQYF.

The chain links TRBV5-1 to TRBJ1-2; D remains unclear. Germline V gene sequence: CDR1 SGHRS, CDR2 YFSETQ. CDR3 length: 12 amino acids. Between the trimmed V and J ends, which lost 0 bases and 4 bases, there was a span of 4 bases. The CDR3 nucleotides read TGCGCCAGCAGCTTGGGACTCTATGGCTACACCTTC. Translated, it gives CASSLGLYGYTF. Variable domain in full (rest from reference TRBV5-1 and TRBJ1-2): KAGVTQTPRYLIKTRGQQVTLSCSPISGHRSVSWYQQTPGQGLQFLFEYFSETQRNKGNFPGRFSGRQFSNSRSEMNVSTLELGDSALYLCASSLGLYGYTFGSGTRLTVV.

Of note for this clone: Relative to the germline gene, one junction end is altered; a read error may explain this. The sample has other DNA sequences that encode this CDR3 too. V usage is TRBV10-2 and J usage is TRBJ1-5; D is ambiguous. CDR3 length: 13 amino acids. Germline V gene lookup returns CDR1 WSHSY and CDR2 SAAADI. The CDR3 spells CASSIEENQPQHF. The DNA for the CDR3 is TGCGCCAGCAGTATAGAGGAGAATCAGCCTCAGCATTTT.

This chain connects TRBV5-6 to TRBJ2-1; 13 nucleotides align to TRBD2. The CDR3 contains 17 residues. Per germline, CDR1 SGHDT and CDR2 YYEEEE. J lost 4 bases, V lost 4 bases, and 8 bases had no gene match. CDR3 residues: CASSRRTSGGNYNEQFF. Here the CDR3 DNA reads TGTGCCAGCAGCCGGCGGACTAGCGGGGGAAATTACAATGAGCAGTTCTTC.